This T cell receptor (beta chain) was obtained from a study of breast tumors, draining lymph nodes, adjacent tissues. TCRdb reprocessed the multiplex PCR reads via MiXCR and lists one record per CDR3 protein. The table has approximately 150,000 distinct CDR3 sequences, roughly 35% seen once. The V gene's germline CDR1 is SGHNT and CDR2 YENEEA. The CDR3 is 13 residues long. Trimming stripped 5 bases from V and 6 bases from J, with 14 bases between. This clonotype was counted at least ten times. Samples came from axillary lymph nodes draining the breast cancer. The sequenced sample was axillary lymph node tissue. The chain combines TRBV11-3 with TRBJ2-7; a weak D match, TRBD2 (5 bases). The sequence was obtained from a female donor with breast cancer. Some clones in this sample may be carry-over from other donors' samples. Here the CDR3 DNA reads TGTGCCAGCAGCAGCCGGGGTCAAACCGAGCAGTACTTC. It encodes CASSSRGQTEQYF.